This TCR beta chain was obtained from a study of cytomegalovirus exposure and HLA in healthy donors. General observations from the study: From TCR beta sequences, most subjects' HLA-A and HLA-B alleles were reportedly predicted accurately. Follow-up analysis found HLA locus-dependent TCR association rates, highest for DRB1 and lowest for HLA-C.

For this clone: The antigen is undetermined.

Trimming took 3 bases from V and 8 from J, leaving 16 bases between them. CDR3 length: 14 residues. Germline-derived CDR1 and CDR2 are MDHEN and SYDVKM. A multiplex PCR was run with 60 Vbeta primers and 13 Jbeta primers. Produced via immunoSEQ multiplex PCR; TCRdb's table is partial and in-frame only. The sample includes around 170,000 clones, more than 65% of them seen just once. The specimen sequenced was PBMCs. The clonotype originates from a man aged 45-65 years in good health and CMV-seropositive. The chain uses TRBV28 and TRBJ1-2; a possible D gene is TRBD1 (6 bases). Here the CDR3 DNA reads TGTGCCAGCAGTTTGTGGGCAGGGGCGCAAGGCTACACCTTC. Translating gives CASSLWAGAQGYTF.